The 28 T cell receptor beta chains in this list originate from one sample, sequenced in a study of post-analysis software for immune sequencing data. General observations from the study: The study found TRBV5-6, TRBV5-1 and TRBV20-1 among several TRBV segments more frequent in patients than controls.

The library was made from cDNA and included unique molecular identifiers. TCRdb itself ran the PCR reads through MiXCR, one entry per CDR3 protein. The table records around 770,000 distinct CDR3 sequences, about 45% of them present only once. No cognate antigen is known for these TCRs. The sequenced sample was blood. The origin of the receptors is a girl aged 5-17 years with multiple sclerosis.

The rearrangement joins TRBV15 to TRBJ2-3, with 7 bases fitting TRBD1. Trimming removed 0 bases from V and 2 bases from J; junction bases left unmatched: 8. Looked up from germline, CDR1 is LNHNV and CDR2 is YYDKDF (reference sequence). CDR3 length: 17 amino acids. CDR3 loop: CATSRDRQGSDTDTQYF. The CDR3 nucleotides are TGTGCCACCAGCAGAGATCGACAGGGAAGCGACACAGATACGCAGTATTTT.

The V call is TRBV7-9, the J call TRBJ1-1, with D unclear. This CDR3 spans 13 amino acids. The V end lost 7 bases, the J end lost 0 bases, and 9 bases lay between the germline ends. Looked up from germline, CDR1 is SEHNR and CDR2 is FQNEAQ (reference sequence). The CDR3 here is CASIYTVNTEAFF. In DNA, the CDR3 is TGTGCCAGCATCTATACAGTGAACACTGAAGCTTTCTTT.

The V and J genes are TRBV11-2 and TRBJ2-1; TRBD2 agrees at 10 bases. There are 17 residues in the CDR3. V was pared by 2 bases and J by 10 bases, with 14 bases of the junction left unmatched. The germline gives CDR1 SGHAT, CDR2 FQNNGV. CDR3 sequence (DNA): TGTGCCAGCAGCTTAAGGTTCGAGCGGGAGGGCCTCGGGGAGCAGTTCTTC. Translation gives CASSLRFEREGLGEQFF.

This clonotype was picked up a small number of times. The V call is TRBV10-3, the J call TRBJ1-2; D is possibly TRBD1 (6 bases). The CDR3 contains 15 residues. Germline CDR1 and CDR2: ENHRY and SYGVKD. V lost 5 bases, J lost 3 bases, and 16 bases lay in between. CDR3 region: CAISRTTGNYYGYTF. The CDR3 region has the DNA TGTGCCATCAGTAGGACTACAGGGAACTACTATGGCTACACCTTC.

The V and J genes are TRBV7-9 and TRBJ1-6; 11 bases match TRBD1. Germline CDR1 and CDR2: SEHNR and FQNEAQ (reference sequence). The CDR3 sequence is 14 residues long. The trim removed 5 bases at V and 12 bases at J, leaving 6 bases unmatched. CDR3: CASSEGQGAGPLHF. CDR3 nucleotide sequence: TGTGCCAGCAGCGAAGGACAGGGGGCGGGACCCCTCCACTTT.

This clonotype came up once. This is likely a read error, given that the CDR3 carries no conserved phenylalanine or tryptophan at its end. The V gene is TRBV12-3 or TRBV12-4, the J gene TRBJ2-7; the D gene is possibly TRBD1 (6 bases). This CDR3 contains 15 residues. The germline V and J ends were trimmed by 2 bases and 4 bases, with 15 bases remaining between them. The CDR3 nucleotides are TGTGCCAGCAGTTTAAAGGGCAGGGGAAGGTACGAGCAGTACTTA. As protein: CASSLKGRGRYEQYL.

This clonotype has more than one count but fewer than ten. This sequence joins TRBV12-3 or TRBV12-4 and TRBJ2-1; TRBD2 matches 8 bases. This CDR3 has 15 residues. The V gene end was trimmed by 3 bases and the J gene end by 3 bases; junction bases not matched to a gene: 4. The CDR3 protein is CASSFTSGGYNEQFF. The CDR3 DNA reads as TGTGCCAGCAGTTTTACTAGCGGAGGCTACAATGAGCAGTTCTTC.

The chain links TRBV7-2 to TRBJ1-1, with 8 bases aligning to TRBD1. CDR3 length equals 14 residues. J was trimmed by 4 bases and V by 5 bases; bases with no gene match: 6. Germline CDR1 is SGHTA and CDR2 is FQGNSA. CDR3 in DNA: TGTGCCAGCAGCCCTTGGACAGGGAGCACTGAAGCTTTCTTT. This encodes CASSPWTGSTEAFF.

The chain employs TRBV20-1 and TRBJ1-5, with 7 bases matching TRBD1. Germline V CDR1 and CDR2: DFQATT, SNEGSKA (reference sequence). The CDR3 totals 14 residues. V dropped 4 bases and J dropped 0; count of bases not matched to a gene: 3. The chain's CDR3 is CSAKQGFSNQPQHF. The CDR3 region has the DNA TGCAGTGCTAAACAGGGGTTTAGCAATCAGCCCCAGCATTTT.

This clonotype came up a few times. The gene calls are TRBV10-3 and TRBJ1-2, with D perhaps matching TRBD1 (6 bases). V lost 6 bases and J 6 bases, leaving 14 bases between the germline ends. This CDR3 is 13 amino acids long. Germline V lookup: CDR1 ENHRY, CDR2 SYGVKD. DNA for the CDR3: TGTGCCATCAGCCTTCGGGGGCTGGATGGCTACACCTTC. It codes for CAISLRGLDGYTF.

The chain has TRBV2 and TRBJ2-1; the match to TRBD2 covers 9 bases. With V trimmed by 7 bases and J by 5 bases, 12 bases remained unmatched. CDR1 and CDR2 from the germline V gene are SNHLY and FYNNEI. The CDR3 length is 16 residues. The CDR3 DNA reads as TGTGCCAGCATCGCTAGCGGGATGGATCGGAACAATGAGCAGTTCTTC. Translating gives CASIASGMDRNNEQFF.

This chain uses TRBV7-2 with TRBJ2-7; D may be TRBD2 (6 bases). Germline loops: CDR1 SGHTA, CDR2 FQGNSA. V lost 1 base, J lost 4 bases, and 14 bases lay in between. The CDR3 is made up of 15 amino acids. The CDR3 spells CASSLDPGSSYEQYF. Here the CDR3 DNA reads TGTGCCAGCAGCTTAGATCCCGGGAGTTCGTACGAGCAGTACTTC.

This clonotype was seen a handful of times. DNA of the CDR3: TGCAGCGCACGTATTCCGGGACAGGGGAACACTGAAGCTTTCTTT. Protein sequence: CSARIPGQGNTEAFF. The chain recombines TRBV29-1 with TRBJ1-1; 9 nucleotides align to TRBD1. Unmatched junction bases numbered 10, after V lost 7 bases and J lost 1 base. This CDR3 spans 15 amino acids. Germline V CDR1 and CDR2: SQVTM, ANQGSEA.

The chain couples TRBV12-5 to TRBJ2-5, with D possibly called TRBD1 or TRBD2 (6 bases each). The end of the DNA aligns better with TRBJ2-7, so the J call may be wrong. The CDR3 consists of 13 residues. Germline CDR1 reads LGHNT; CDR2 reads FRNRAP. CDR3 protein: CASGRGGFDEQYF. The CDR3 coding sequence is TGTGCTAGTGGCAGAGGGGGGTTTGACGAGCAGTACTTC.

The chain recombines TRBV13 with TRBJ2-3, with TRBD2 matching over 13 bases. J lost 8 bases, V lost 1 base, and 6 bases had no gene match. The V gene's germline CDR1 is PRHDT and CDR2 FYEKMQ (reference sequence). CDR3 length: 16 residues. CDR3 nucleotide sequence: TGTGCCAGCAGCTTAGCTGGACTAGCGGGAGTAAGTACGCAGTATTTT. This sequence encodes CASSLAGLAGVSTQYF. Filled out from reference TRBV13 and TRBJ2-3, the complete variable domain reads AAGVIQSPRHLIKEKRETATLKCYPIPRHDTVYWYQQGPGQDPQFLISFYEKMQSDKGSIPDRFSAQQFSDYHSELNMSSLELGDSALYFCASSLAGLAGVSTQYFGPGTRLTVL.

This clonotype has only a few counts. CDR3 nucleotide sequence: TGTGCCAGCAGCCTCGACCTCATTAACTATGGCTACACCTTC. Residues: CASSLDLINYGYTF. The V and J genes are TRBV4-2 and TRBJ1-2; D is ambiguous. With 4 bases removed from V and 1 base from J, the gap between germline ends came to 10 bases. There are 14 residues in the CDR3. Germline V lookup: CDR1 LGHNA, CDR2 YNFKEQ.

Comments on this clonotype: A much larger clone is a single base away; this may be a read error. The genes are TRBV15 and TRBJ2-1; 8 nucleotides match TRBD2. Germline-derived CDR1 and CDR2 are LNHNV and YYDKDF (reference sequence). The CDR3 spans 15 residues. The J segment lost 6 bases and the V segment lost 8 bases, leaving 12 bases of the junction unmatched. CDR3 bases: TGTGCCACCGGCCTCACAGCGGGGGCCTCCAATGAGCAGTTCTTC. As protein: CATGLTAGASNEQFF.

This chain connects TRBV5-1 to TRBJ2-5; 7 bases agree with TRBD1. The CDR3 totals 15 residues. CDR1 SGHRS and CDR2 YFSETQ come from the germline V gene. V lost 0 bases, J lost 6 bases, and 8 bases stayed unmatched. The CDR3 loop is CASSLVTGRVKTQYF. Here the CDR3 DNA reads TGCGCCAGCAGCTTGGTGACAGGGAGAGTGAAGACCCAGTACTTC.

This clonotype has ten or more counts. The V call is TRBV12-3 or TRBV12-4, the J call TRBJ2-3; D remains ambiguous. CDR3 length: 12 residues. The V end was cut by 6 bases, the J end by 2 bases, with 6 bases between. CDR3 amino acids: CASSSDTDTQYF. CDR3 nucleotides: TGTGCCAGCAGCTCCGACACAGATACGCAGTATTTT.

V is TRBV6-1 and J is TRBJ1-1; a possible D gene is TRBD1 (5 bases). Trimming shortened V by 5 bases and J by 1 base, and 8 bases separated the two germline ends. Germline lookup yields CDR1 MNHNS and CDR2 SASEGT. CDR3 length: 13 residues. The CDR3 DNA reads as TGTGCCAGCAGTCGACAGAAGAACACTGAAGCTTTCTTT. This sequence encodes CASSRQKNTEAFF.

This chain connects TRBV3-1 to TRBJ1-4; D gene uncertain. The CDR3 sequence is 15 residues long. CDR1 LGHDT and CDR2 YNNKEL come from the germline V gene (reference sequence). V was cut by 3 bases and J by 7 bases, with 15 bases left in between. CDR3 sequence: CASSHGPGSGEKLFF. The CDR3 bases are TGTGCCAGCAGCCACGGCCCAGGTTCGGGTGAAAAACTGTTTTTT. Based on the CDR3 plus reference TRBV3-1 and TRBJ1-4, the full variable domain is DTAVSQTPKYLVTQMGNDKSIKCEQNLGHDTMYWYKQDSKKFLKIMFSYNNKELIINETVPNRFSPKSPDKAHLNLHINSLELGDSAVYFCASSHGPGSGEKLFFGSGTQLSVL.

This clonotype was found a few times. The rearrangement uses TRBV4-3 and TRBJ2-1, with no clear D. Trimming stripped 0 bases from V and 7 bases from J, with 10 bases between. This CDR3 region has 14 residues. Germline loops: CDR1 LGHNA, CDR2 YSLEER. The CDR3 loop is CASSQEGQRNEQFF. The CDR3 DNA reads TGCGCCAGCAGCCAAGAGGGCCAGAGGAATGAGCAGTTCTTC.

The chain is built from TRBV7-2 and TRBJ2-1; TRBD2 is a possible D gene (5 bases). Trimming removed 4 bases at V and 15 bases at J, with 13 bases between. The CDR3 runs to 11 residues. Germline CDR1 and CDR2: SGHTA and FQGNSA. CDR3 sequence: CASSYNRGLFF. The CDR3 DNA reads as TGTGCCAGCAGCTACAACCGGGGATTGTTCTTC.

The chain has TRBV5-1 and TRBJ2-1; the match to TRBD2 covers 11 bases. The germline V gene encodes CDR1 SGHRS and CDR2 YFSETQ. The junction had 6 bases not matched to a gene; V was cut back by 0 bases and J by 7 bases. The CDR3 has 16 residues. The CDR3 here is CASSLGVSSGRNEQFF. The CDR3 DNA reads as TGCGCCAGCAGCTTGGGGGTCTCTAGCGGGAGGAATGAGCAGTTCTTC.

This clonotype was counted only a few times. The CDR3 here is CASSGRTGGEYEQYF. CDR3 in DNA: TGTGCCAGCAGCGGGCGGACAGGGGGCGAATACGAGCAGTACTTC. The rearrangement joins TRBV7-2 to TRBJ2-7; 11 nucleotides line up with TRBD1. This CDR3 spans 15 amino acids. The trim removed 5 bases at V and 4 bases at J, leaving 7 bases unmatched. The germline CDR1 and CDR2 sequences are SGHTA and FQGNSA.

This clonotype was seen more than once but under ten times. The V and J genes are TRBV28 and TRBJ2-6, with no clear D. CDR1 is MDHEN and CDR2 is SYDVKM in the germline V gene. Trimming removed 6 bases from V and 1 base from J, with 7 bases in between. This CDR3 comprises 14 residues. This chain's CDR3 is CASSVESGANVLTF. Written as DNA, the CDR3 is TGTGCCAGCAGCGTAGAATCTGGGGCCAACGTCCTGACTTTC.

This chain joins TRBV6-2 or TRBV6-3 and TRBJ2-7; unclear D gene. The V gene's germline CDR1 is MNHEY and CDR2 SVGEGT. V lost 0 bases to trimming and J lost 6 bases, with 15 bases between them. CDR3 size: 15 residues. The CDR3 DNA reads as TGTGCCAGCAGTTACTCTTTAGACACCACTTCCGAGCAGTACTTC. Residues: CASSYSLDTTSEQYF.

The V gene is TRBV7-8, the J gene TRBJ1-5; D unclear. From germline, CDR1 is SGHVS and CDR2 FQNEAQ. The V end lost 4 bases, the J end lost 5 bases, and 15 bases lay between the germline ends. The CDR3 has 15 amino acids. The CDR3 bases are TGTGCCAGCAGCTACCGTCGTAGGGCAGATCAGCCCCAGCATTTT. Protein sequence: CASSYRRRADQPQHF.